The sequence of this T cell receptor beta chain was determined in a study of blood T cell repertoires in COVID-19. Sequencing was performed with immunoSEQ multiplex PCR; in TCRdb, only in-frame clones are kept and a portion is missing. The top ten clones hold around 9.9% of a sample with about 170,000 clones, 80% to 85% of them seen once. CDR3 length: 15 residues. Trimming at V came to 1 base and at J to 5 bases, leaving 5 bases not matched to a gene. Germline CDR1 and CDR2: SEHNR and FQNEAQ (reference sequence). The sequencing input was peripheral blood. The rearrangement links TRBV7-9 to TRBJ2-7, with TRBD1 matching over 10 bases. This TCR derives from a man in his 70s with active or convalescent COVID-19. For the CDR3, the DNA is TGTGCCAGCAGCTTAGTGGGACAGGGGAATGACGAGCAGTACTTC. Protein: CASSLVGQGNDEQYF.